This T cell receptor (beta chain) was recovered during a study of Graves' ophthalmopathy and Graves' hyperthyroidism (dated by TCRdb to 2017 to 2018). With respect to the entire study: Peripheral blood was collected before any treatment was given, at the time of initial diagnosis. The study used TCR beta repertoire signatures to distinguish Graves' ophthalmopathy from Graves' hyperthyroidism and to predict progression to ophthalmopathy. In total, approximately 140 blood samples were TCR-sequenced: 43 ophthalmopathy, under 80 hyperthyroidism and some 17 hyperthyroidism-to-ophthalmopathy patients. To explore V-J signatures distinguishing ophthalmopathy from hyperthyroidism, a discovery set of under 110 patients (fewer than 45 ophthalmopathy, 55 to 60 stable hyperthyroidism) was enrolled. The independent validation cohort included some 19 hyperthyroidism patients plus 17 patients who later progressed from hyperthyroidism to ophthalmopathy. In about 6 hyperthyroidism patients, the T-cell repertoire of thyroid tissue was compared with the T-cell repertoire of blood. Following sampling, methimazole starting at 30 mg daily was administered to hyperthyroidism patients, and high-dose intravenous methylprednisolone was administered to ophthalmopathy patients. On the study overall, not on this receptor specifically: The 13-signature model separated ophthalmopathy from stable hyperthyroidism with roughly 89% sensitivity and 81.08% specificity in cross-validation, and 80%/75% in the test set. In validation, the model predicted ophthalmopathy progression with about 70% sensitivity and roughly 78% specificity; some 13 predicted patients were CT-confirmed with GO in a median of 6.5 months. No statistical method was used to set the sample size in advance, and the investigators knew which group each participant was assigned to. Among expanded thyroid clonotypes with frequency above 0.001, most also showed up in blood, which suggests that blood repertoires may reflect the thyroid immune response.

Hyperthyroidism was considered stable if no progression to ophthalmopathy occurred within 18 months of follow-up. Hyperthyroidism patients were newly diagnosed, were aged 18 to 65 years, and had a disease duration under 2 months. Anyone with other autoimmune diseases, uncontrolled infections, pregnancy or lactation was excluded from the study. Clinical symptoms, serum thyroxine, TRAb, thyroid ultrasound and orbital computed tomography were used for diagnosis. Ficoll-Paque density gradient centrifugation was used to isolate PBMCs from around 9.1 ml of fresh peripheral blood. Total RNA was extracted using Trizol reagent, and RNA quality was checked on an Agilent 2100 Bioanalyzer. This clonotype has only a few counts. Its antigen target is currently unknown. The input lacks base qualities; no much larger clone sits a single base away. For repertoire sequencing, the TCR beta CDR3 regions were amplified from RNA transcripts. The first round was an RT-PCR using HTBI primers with the Qiagen OneStep RT-PCR kit, and this first round was followed by a second-round multiplex PCR, then size selection and purification. Libraries were sequenced on an Illumina HiSeq2000 using paired-end 100 bp reads. From the authors' description of their analysis: SOAPnuke was used to process the reads, throwing out any read that had adapters, had uncalled bases, had a mean Phred below 15, or lacked an exact constant-primer or identifier match. High-quality paired reads were merged with COPE v1.2.5. Clonotypes were defined as unique nucleotide sequences and were aligned to IMGT TRB V, D and J references using MiTCR v1.1. The analysis was limited to V-J combinations with a frequency above 0.0001, which together covered 99.2% of repertoires. For each V-J combination, a TCR clonal expansion and chaos score was defined as F50 clonal expansion divided by the chaos observed in the TCRdist matrix. Welch's t-statistics and random forest were used to reduce the features to 10 to 15 V-J combinations, which were then used as input to a naive Bayes classifier. Thyroid-blood repertoire similarity was quantified with the Morisita-Horn index. The raw public data were reprocessed by TCRdb itself: fastp quality trimming at Q25, MiXCR clonotype calling, in-frame beta chains only. Entries that share a CDR3 protein sequence are merged under the most common genes and DNA. The V and J calls follow TCRdb's processing rather than the paper's. A total of a few hundred thousand distinct CDR3 sequences appear in this sample, 17% of them only once. Roughly 2.4% of the sample lies in the top ten.

The sequence was obtained from an adult woman with stable Graves' hyperthyroidism. The sequencing input was peripheral blood.

The DNA is TGTGCCAGCAGCTTGGGGGGGGACGGTCAGCCCCAGCATTTT. The encoded protein is CASSLGGDGQPQHF. The chain is encoded by TRBV7-3 joined to TRBJ1-5; TRBD1 is perhaps the D gene, given 5 matching bases. The germline V gene sets CDR1 to SGHTA and CDR2 to FQGTGA. Spanning cysteine to phenylalanine, the CDR3 consists of 14 amino acids. Only the CDR3 DNA stays, 42 bases, in frame from base 1. V is reduced by 3 bases and J by 6 bases, leaving a spacing of 12 bases between them. With the portions outside the CDR3 filled from the reference TRBV7-3 and TRBJ1-5 genes, the complete variable region becomes GAGVSQTPSNKVTEKGKYVELRCDPISGHTALYWYRQSLGQGPEFLIYFQGTGAADDSGLPNDRFFAVRPEGSVSTLKIQRTERGDSAVYLCASSLGGDGQPQHFGDGTRLSIL.